The following is a T cell receptor beta chain sequence with its context. The protocol was immunoSEQ multiplex PCR, while the TCRdb copy is restricted to in-frame clones and leaves out a portion. The repertoire holds approximately 90,000 clones, more than 85% seen once, with approximately 2.5% in the top ten. This sample was taken from a study of T cell changes during pregnancy in multiple sclerosis. The starting material was peripheral blood, obtained in the first trimester of pregnancy. The TCR sequence derives from a female donor with multiple sclerosis, enrolled in a pregnancy study.

The CDR3 spells CASSIQSGGADQPQHF. DNA for the CDR3: TGTGCCAGTAGTATTCAATCGGGGGGCGCGGATCAGCCCCAGCATTTT. V gene TRBV19 combines with J gene TRBJ1-5; tentatively, D is TRBD1 (6 bases). The CDR3 contains 16 residues. Germline values: CDR1 LNHDA, CDR2 SQIVND (reference sequence). Trimming pared 3 bases from V and 5 bases from J, leaving 17 bases between. The variable domain in full, completed from reference TRBV19 and TRBJ1-5, reads DGGITQSPKYLFRKEGQNVTLSCEQNLNHDAMYWYRQDPGQGLRLIYYSQIVNDFQKGDIAEGYSVSREKKESFPLTVTSAQKNPTAFYLCASSIQSGGADQPQHFGDGTRLSIL.